This T cell receptor (beta chain) was sequenced in a study of T cell responses to AZD1222 COVID-19 vaccine (dated by TCRdb to the early 2020s). About the full investigation: AZD1222 recipients whose second dose came at about 4 weeks and those whose second dose came at about 12 weeks were combined into one group, since spike-specific TCR depth and breadth did not differ between the two schedules. TCR sequencing covered fewer than 250 trial participants: around 210 given two doses of AZD1222 and about 26 given two doses of MenACWY control vaccine. Trial participants were enrolled by age into 18-55, 56-69 and 70-plus year subgroups, with roughly 160, 29 and 62 TCR-sequenced participants respectively. General conclusions and limits of the study: Reportedly, close to half of the unique spike-specific TCRs recognized epitopes lying outside the regions that are mutated in the B.1.351 and B.1.1.7 variants. In the small 56-69-year group, the increase in depth fell short of significance, most likely because of low power. Most participants were white British and females outnumbered males, and the authors suggested that clonal diversity may have been underestimated. Only five to seven AZD1222 recipients were SARS-CoV-2 seropositive at baseline, limiting conclusions about previously exposed vaccinees. After two AZD1222 doses, spike-specific TCR breadth and depth were significantly higher than at day 0 and than in MenACWY recipients. Because no day 14 peak-response samples were available, the repertoires could be characterized only after the peak T cell response. The vaccine-associated CD4 TCRs covered the entire spike protein, and the dominant responses fell in regions 160-218 and 743-854.

The CDR3 regions of human TCRbeta chains were analyzed by immunosequencing. In the original analysis: TCRs in the repertoires were matched against a reference library of SARS-CoV-2-specific TCRs that had been generated with the MIRA antigen-specificity platform. Breadth was defined as the fraction of unique TCRs that were SARS-CoV-2-associated, and depth was defined as the fraction of total T cells that were SARS-CoV-2-associated. Each spike-specific TCR was assigned to its reactive spike region and to a CD4 or CD8 class using the MIRA data. Log10-transformed breadth and depth values were compared by one-way ANOVA with Sidak's multiple comparisons tests. The clones in this table, taken by TCRdb from immuneACCESS, are in-frame only. Not every clone is retained; where verified, under half of the shortfall comes from an unresolved V gene, and the cause of the rest is unknown. D and trimming come from the DNA, and the V and J calls and clone size come from that table. This sample is represented by about 120,000 clones; roughly 89% of them were singletons. 4.4% of the sample is in the top ten clones.

On this clone: The target of this receptor is not known. Qualities for individual bases were not recorded, and no much larger clone is one base off.

The time point label, as the study defines it: baseline before first vaccination. Samples from vaccinated people were obtained from the UK trials COV001 and COV002, which included a single-blind randomized controlled phase 2/3 trial of AZD1222 (ChAdOx1 nCoV-19) in healthy adults. For TCRbeta chain sequencing, PBMC samples were collected from trial participants at day 0 and at day 28 after the second dose. Source: peripheral blood, taken on day 0 of AZD1222 vaccination. The clonotype comes from an adult in good health.

The nucleotide sequence is given as TGTGCCAGCAGCCCCGCCGGGAAGACCCGCAATGGCTACACCTTC. Its translation reads: CASSPAGKTRNGYTF. The chain was built from TRBV27 and TRBJ1-2; a confident D gene designation cannot be given. Reading from cysteine to phenylalanine, the CDR3 counts 15 amino acids. Only the CDR3 DNA stays, 45 bases, in frame from base 1. From the germline V gene (reference sequence), CDR1 is MNHEY and CDR2 is SMNVEV. At the junction V is shortened by 6 bases and J by 6 bases, with 20 bases in between.